This TCR beta chain was recovered during a study of T cells in localized non-small cell lung cancer. Note on this clone: What it recognizes is unknown.

The assay was immunoSEQ multiplex PCR, and TCRdb's table has in-frame clones only and misses some. The table shows some 17,000 clones, with around 90% occurring only once. Whole-study findings and limits: There was an association of higher blood T cell density with longer overall survival. Appearances in adjacent lung were noted for a median approximately 61 of the top 100 tumor clones. Heterogeneity cannot be ruled out, as sequencing used one tumor region only.

Germline CDR1 SGHTA, CDR2 FQGNSA. The CDR3 extends over 14 amino acids. The V end was cut by 6 bases, the J end by 0 bases, with 10 bases between. This TCR was sampled from a woman aged 35-70 years with stage III lung adenocarcinoma. Sequencing was performed on peripheral blood mononuclear cells, taken before any cancer treatment. This chain links TRBV7-2 with TRBJ2-3; D gene uncertain. CDR3 bases: TGTGCCAGCAGTTCTAGGGCTAGCACAGATACGCAGTATTTT. As protein: CASSSRASTDTQYF.